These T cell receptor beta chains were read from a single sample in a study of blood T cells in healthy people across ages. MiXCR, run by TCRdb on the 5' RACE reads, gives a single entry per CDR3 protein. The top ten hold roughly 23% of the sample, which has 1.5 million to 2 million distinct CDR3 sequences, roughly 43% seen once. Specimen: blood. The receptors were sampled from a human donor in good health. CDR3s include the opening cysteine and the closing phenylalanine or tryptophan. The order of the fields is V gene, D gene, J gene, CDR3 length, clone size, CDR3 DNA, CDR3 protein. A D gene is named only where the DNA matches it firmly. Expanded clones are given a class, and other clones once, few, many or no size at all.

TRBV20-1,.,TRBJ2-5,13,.,TGCAGTGCCAAAAGCGTGGTGCGAGAGACCCAGTACTTC,CSAKSVVRETQYF
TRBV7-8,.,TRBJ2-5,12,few,TGTGCCAGCAGCTTAGCCATAGTGCGCCAGTACTTC,CASSLAIVRQYF
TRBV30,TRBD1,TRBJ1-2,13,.,TGCGCCTGGAGTGGACAGGGTAAAGTGGGCTACACCTTC,CAWSGQGKVGYTF
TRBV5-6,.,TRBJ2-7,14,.,TGTGCCAGCAGCTCGGTCAGGGAGGACTACGAGCAGTACTTC,CASSSVREDYEQYF
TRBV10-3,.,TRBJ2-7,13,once,TGTGCCACCTGGGACGGGAGCTCCTACGAGCAGTACTTC,CATWDGSSYEQYF
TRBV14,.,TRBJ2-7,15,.,TGTGCCAGCAGCTCTTTACAGCTAGGCTCCTACGAGCAGTACTTC,CASSSLQLGSYEQYF
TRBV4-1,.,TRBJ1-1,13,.,TGCGCCAGCAGCCATGCGGACAGCCCTGAAGCTTTCTTT,CASSHADSPEAFF
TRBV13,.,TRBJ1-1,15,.,TGTGCCAGCAGCTCCAGCCCGGGACTCCCAGGAGAAGCTTTCTTT,CASSSSPGLPGEAFF
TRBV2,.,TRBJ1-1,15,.,TGTGCCAGCAATCGGGACCGGGGAATGAACACTGAAGCTTTCTTT,CASNRDRGMNTEAFF
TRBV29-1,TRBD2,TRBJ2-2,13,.,TGCAGCACCGGGACTAGGAACACCGGGGAGCTGTTTTTT,CSTGTRNTGELFF
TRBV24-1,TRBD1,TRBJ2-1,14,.,TGTGCCACCAGGGGACAGGGGGCTAACAATGAGCAGTTCTTC,CATRGQGANNEQFF
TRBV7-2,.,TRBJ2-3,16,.,TGTGCCAGCAGCTTAAGGAGGGACCCATCCACAGATACGCAGTATTTT,CASSLRRDPSTDTQYF
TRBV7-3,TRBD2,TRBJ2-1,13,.,TGTGCCAGCAGCCCCCAAGCGGGAGCTGAGCAGTTCTTC,CASSPQAGAEQFF
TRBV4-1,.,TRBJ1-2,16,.,TGCGCCAGCAGCCCCCGGACTTTGCATGGCGGGTATGGCTACACCTTC,CASSPRTLHGGYGYTF
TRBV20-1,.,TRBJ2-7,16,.,TGCAGTGCTAGAGATGTACTGGCCGTAGACGCGTACGAGCAGTACTTC,CSARDVLAVDAYEQYF
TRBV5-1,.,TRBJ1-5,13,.,TGCGCCAGCAGCTTGCGGGGGCCTCAGCCCCAGCATTTT,CASSLRGPQPQHF
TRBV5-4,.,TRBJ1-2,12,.,TGTGCCAGCAGCTTGAGTCAACTTGGCTACACCTTC,CASSLSQLGYTF
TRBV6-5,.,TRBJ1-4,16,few,TGTGCCAGCAGTCCCCTCCGATCATGGGCTAATGAAAAACTGTTTTTT,CASSPLRSWANEKLFF
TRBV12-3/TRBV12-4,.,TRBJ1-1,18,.,TGTGCCAGCAGGGGGGACCGGGACCTCTTCACCTTGAACACTGAAGCTTTCTTT,CASRGDRDLFTLNTEAFF
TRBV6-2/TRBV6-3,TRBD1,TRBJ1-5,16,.,TGTGCCAGCAGTTACCGGGCAGGGGGTTTGAATCAGCCCCAGCATTTT,CASSYRAGGLNQPQHF